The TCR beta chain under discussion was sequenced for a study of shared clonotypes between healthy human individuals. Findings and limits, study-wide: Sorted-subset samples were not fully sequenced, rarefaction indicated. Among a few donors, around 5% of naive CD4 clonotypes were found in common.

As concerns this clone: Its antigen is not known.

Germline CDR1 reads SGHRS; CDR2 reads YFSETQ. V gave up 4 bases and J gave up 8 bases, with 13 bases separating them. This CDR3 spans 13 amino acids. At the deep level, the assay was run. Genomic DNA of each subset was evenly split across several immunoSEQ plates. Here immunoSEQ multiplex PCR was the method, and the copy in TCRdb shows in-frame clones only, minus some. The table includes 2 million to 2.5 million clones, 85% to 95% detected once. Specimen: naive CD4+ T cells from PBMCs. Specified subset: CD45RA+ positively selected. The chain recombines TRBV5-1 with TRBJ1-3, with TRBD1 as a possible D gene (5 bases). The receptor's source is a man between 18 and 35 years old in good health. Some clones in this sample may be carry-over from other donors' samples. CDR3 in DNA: TGCGCCAGCAGCATGGGACCCCAGGACACCATATATTTT. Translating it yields CASSMGPQDTIYF.